The 3 T cell receptor beta chains listed next were all sequenced from one sample in a study of blood T cells in healthy people across ages. Through a sample-barcoded 5' primer and a J-beta primer mix, a second PCR was run for roughly 6 to 11 cycles. Using its own MiXCR run on the 5' RACE reads, TCRdb lists one record per CDR3 protein. Seen here are fewer than 1.5 million distinct CDR3 sequences, approximately 38% observed once, and the top ten hold approximately 7.9%. Sequencing input: blood. The receptors shown here come from a woman under 30 in good health.

The chain links TRBV3-1 to TRBJ2-2; a possible D gene is TRBD2 (6 bases). Germline CDR1 and CDR2: LGHDT and YNNKEL (reference sequence). Trimming took 4 bases from V and 4 from J, leaving 13 bases between them. This CDR3 spans 15 amino acids. CDR3 sequence reads: CASSRAGRVTGELFF. DNA of the CDR3: TGTGCCAGCAGCCGGGCGGGAAGGGTCACCGGGGAGCTGTTTTTT.

There are a few counts of this clonotype. The chain employs TRBV4-1 and TRBJ2-7; 7 bases fit TRBD2. V gave up 0 bases and J gave up 0 bases; unmatched junction bases: 8. CDR1 is MGHRA, CDR2 YSYEKL, per germline. The CDR3 runs 17 residues. This CDR3 is CASSQDWNGGNSYEQYF. The CDR3 DNA reads TGCGCCAGCAGCCAAGACTGGAACGGGGGGAACTCCTACGAGCAGTACTTC.

A single count supports this clonotype. The CDR3 sequence is CSASFGSQETQYF. In DNA, the CDR3 is TGCAGTGCTAGTTTTGGGAGCCAGGAGACCCAGTACTTC. The chain recombines TRBV20-1 with TRBJ2-5; D is possibly TRBD2 (5 bases). This CDR3 contains 13 residues. V was pared by 3 bases and J by 5 bases, with 13 bases between. Germline CDR1 and CDR2: DFQATT and SNEGSKA (reference sequence).